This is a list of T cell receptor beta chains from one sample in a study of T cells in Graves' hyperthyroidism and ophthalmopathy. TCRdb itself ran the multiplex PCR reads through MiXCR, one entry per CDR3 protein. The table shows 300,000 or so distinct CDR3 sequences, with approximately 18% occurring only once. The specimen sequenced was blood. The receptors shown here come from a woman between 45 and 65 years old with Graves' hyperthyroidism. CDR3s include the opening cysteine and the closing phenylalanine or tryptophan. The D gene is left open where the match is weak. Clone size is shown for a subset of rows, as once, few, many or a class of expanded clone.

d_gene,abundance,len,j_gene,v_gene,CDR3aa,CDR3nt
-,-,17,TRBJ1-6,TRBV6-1,CANSESRGSSYNSPLHF,TGTGCCAACAGTGAATCTCGGGGAAGCTCCTATAATTCACCCCTCCACTTT
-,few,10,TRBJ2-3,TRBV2,CASMRDTQYF,TGTGCCAGCATGAGAGATACGCAGTATTTT
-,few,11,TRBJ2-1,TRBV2,CASSLKTEQFF,TGTGCCAGCAGCCTCAAGACTGAGCAGTTCTTC
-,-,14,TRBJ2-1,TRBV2,CATSGLGSYNEQFF,TGTGCCACATCAGGCCTCGGCTCCTACAATGAGCAGTTCTTC
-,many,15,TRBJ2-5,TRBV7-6,CASSRLGDYQETQYF,TGTGCCAGCAGCCGATTAGGGGACTACCAAGAGACCCAGTACTTC
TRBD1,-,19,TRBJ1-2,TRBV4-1,CASSQGTGARRRDNYGYTF,TGCGCCAGCAGCCAAGGGACAGGGGCCAGAAGGCGTGATAACTATGGCTACACCTTC
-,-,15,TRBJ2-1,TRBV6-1,CASSISGSSYNEQFF,TGTGCCAGCAGCATTAGCGGAAGCTCCTACAATGAGCAGTTCTTC
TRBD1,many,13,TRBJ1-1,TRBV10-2,CASSVVRGSEAFF,TGCGCCAGCAGTGTTGTCAGGGGGAGTGAAGCTTTCTTT
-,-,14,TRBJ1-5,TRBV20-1,CSAERGPAGQPQHF,TGCAGTGCGGAAAGGGGACCGGCGGGCCAGCCCCAGCATTTT
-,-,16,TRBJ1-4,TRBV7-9,CASSLLRSRPNEKLFF,TGTGCCAGCAGCTTACTCCGGTCCCGCCCTAATGAAAAACTGTTTTTT
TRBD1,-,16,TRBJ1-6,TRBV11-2,CASSHPRDRDNSPLHF,TGTGCCAGCAGCCACCCCCGGGACAGGGATAATTCACCCCTCCACTTT
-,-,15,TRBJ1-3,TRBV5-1,CASSFGFTSGNTIYF,TGCGCCAGCAGCTTCGGATTTACCTCTGGAAACACCATATATTTT
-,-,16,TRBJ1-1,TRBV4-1,CASSQRIATGNTEAFF,TGCGCCAGCAGCCAAAGGATCGCGACAGGGAACACTGAAGCTTTCTTT
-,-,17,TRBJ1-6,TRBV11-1,CASSLDRHPSYNSPLHF,TGTGCCAGCAGCTTAGACCGACACCCCTCCTATAATTCACCCCTCCACTTT
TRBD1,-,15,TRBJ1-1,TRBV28,CASSLQGGRNTEAFF,TGTGCCAGCAGTCTTCAGGGGGGTAGGAACACTGAAGCTTTCTTT
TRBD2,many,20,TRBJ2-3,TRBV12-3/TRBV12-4,CASSPNLGTSGSMLTDTQYF,TGTGCCAGCAGTCCGAACCTCGGGACTAGCGGGAGTATGTTGACAGATACGCAGTATTTT
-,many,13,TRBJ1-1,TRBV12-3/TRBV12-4,CASSARGGTEAFF,TGTGCCAGCAGCGCTCGGGGGGGTACTGAAGCTTTCTTT
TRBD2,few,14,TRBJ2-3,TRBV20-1,CSANEAGPYDTQYF,TGCAGTGCTAACGAAGCGGGACCATACGATACGCAGTATTTT
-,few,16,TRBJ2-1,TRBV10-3,CAISGSSPLRGDEQFF,TGTGCCATCAGTGGAAGTTCCCCCCTCCGGGGCGATGAGCAGTTCTTC
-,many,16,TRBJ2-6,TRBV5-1,CASSLEGRTGANVLTF,TGCGCCAGCAGCTTGGAGGGCCGCACTGGGGCCAACGTCCTGACTTTC
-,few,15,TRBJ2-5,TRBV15,CATSRGGDSQETQYF,TGTGCCACCAGCAGAGGCGGGGACTCGCAAGAGACCCAGTACTTC
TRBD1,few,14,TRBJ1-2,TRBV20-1,CSARTGARGYGYTF,TGCAGTGCTAGAACAGGGGCCCGTGGCTATGGCTACACCTTC
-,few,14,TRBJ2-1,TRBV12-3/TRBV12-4,CASSPSGRTNEQFF,TGTGCCAGCAGTCCCTCCGGGAGAACCAATGAGCAGTTCTTC
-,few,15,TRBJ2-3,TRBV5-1,CASSPGPRSTDTQYF,TGCGCCAGCAGCCCGGGGCCGAGAAGCACAGATACGCAGTATTTT
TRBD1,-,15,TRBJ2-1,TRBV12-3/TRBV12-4,CASSFWGQGGNEQFF,TGTGCCAGCAGTTTCTGGGGACAGGGTGGGAATGAGCAGTTCTTC
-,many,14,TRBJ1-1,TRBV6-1,CATHGSVSNAEAFF,TGTGCCACCCATGGGTCCGTCTCGAACGCTGAAGCTTTCTTT
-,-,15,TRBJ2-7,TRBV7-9,CASSLENREGYEQYF,TGTGCCAGCAGCTTAGAGAACAGGGAAGGCTACGAGCAGTACTTC
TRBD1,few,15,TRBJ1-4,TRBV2,CASSPDRTTNEKLFF,TGTGCCAGCAGCCCGGACAGGACAACTAATGAAAAACTGTTTTTT
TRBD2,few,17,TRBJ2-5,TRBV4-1,CASSQGLAGGLQETQYF,TGCGCCAGCAGCCAAGGACTAGCGGGGGGACTCCAAGAGACCCAGTACTTC
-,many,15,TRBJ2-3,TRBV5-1,CASSLGGPSLDTQYF,TGCGCCAGCAGCTTGGGGGGGCCATCATTGGATACGCAGTATTTT
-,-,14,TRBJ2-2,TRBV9,CASSVVAVRGELFF,TGTGCCAGCAGCGTAGTGGCAGTTCGGGGGGAGCTGTTTTTT
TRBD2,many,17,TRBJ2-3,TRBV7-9,CASSLASPREYADTQYF,TGTGCCAGCAGCTTAGCCAGTCCGCGGGAGTATGCAGATACGCAGTATTTT
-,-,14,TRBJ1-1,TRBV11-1,CASKHQDPNTEAFF,TGTGCCAGCAAGCATCAGGACCCGAACACTGAAGCTTTCTTT
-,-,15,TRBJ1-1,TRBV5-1,CASSWTPGDKTEAFF,TGCGCCAGCAGCTGGACCCCAGGCGATAAAACTGAAGCTTTCTTT
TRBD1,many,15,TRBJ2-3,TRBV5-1,CASSYGDRVTDTQYF,TGCGCCAGCAGCTACGGAGACAGGGTAACAGATACGCAGTATTTT
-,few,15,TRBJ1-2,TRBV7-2,CASSRSAGMPDGYTF,TGTGCCAGCAGCCGATCCGCCGGGATGCCGGACGGCTACACCTTC